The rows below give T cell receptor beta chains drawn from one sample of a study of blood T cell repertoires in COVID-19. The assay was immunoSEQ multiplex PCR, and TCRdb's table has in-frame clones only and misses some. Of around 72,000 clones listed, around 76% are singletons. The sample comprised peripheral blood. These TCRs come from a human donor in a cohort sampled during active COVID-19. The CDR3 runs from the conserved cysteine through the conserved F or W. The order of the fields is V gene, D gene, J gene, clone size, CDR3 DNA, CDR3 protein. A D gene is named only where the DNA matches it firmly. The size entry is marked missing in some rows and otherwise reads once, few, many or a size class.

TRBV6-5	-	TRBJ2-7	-	TGTGCCAGCACCTTACAGGAGCCCTTCTACGAGCAGTACTTC	CASTLQEPFYEQYF
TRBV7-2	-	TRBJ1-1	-	TGTGCCAGCAGCCCACGCTGGGGGCCAGTGGCTTTCTTT	CASSPRWGPVAFF
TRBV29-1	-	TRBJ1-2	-	TGCAGCGTTGTTAAAACCTCCAAGGGGGATGGCTACACCTTC	CSVVKTSKGDGYTF
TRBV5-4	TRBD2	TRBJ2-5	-	TGTGCCAGCAGACCGGGGGCTAGCGGGGGGCAAGAGACCCAGTACTTC	CASRPGASGGQETQYF
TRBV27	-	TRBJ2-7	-	TGTGCCAGCAGGGTTGGAGGGGGGGACGAGCAGTACTTC	CASRVGGGDEQYF
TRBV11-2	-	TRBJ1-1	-	TGTGCCAGCAGCTCCGATAGGGGCACTGAAGCTTTCTTT	CASSSDRGTEAFF
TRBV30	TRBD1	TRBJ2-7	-	TGTGCCTGGAGTTTTGACAGGGGCTACGAGCAGTACTTC	CAWSFDRGYEQYF
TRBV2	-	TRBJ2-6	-	TGTGCCAGCAGTGACGGGGGATCTGGGGCCAACGTCCTGACTTTC	CASSDGGSGANVLTF
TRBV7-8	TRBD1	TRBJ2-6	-	TGTGCCAGCATCATGGACAGGGGGCTTGGTGGGGCCAACGTCCTGACTTTC	CASIMDRGLGGANVLTF
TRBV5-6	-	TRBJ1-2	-	TGTGCCAGCAGCTTGTTGGCCAGGGCGTATGGCTACACCTTC	CASSLLARAYGYTF
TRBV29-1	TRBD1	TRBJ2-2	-	TGCAGCGTTGATCACAGGGGGACCGGGGAGCTGTTTTTT	CSVDHRGTGELFF
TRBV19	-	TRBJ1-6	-	TGTGCCAGTAGTATCTCGATCAGGGGAACCCTCCACTTT	CASSISIRGTLHF
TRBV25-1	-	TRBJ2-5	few	TGTGCCAGCAGCGCGGCGCTCCAAGAGACCCAGTACTTC	CASSAALQETQYF
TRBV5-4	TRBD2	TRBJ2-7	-	TGTGCCAGCAGCTTGGATGCTAGCGGGGGACTCCCCGAGCAGTACTTC	CASSLDASGGLPEQYF
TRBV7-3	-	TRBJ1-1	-	TGTGCCAGCAGCGAACGCAGGGGTCCGGCCACTGAAGCTTTCTTT	CASSERRGPATEAFF
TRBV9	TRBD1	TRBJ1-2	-	TGTGCCAGCAGCGAGGGACAGTATAACTATGGCTACACCTTC	CASSEGQYNYGYTF
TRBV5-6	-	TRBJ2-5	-	TGTGCCAGCAGCTTGGTTCGGGGTTCTGAGACCCAGTACTTC	CASSLVRGSETQYF
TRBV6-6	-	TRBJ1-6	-	TGTGCCAGCAGTTACTCCATGACAGGCCCCCTCCACTTT	CASSYSMTGPLHF
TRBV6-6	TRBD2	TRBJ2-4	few	TGTGCCAGCAGTTCGGGAGGAGGAAACATTCAGTACTTC	CASSSGGGNIQYF
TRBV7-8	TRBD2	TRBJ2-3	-	TGTGCCAGCAGCCCCTCAGGGAGCGGGGTTCCGCAAGATACGCAGTATTTT	CASSPSGSGVPQDTQYF
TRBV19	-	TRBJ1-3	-	TGTGCCAGTAGTAGGTGGGCCAGGGAACTTGTTGGCTCTGGAAACACCATATATTTT	CASSRWARELVGSGNTIYF
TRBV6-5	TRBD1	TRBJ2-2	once	TGTGCCAGCACCAATGACAGGGGGCTTATGTTTTTT	CASTNDRGLMFF